This T cell receptor beta chain was profiled in a study of T cells after yellow fever vaccination. The CDR3 is 12 residues long. The germline V gene encodes CDR1 DFQATT and CDR2 SNEGSKA (reference sequence). In this sample, this clonotype turned up many times. Each CDR3 protein is one row after TCRdb ran MiXCR on the 5' RACE reads. The sample comprises under 150,000 distinct CDR3 sequences, 7.7% of which are singletons, and under 0.95% rests with the top ten. The receptor was derived from a man aged 30 to 45 who received the YFV17D yellow fever vaccine. The gene calls are TRBV20-1 and TRBJ2-7; 7 bases agree with TRBD1. Material: CD4+ T cells sorted from PBMCs, obtained 5 days after the yellow fever booster vaccination. The CDR3 bases are TGCGGAGGAGAGACAGGGAGCTACGAGCAGTACTTC. It specifies CGGETGSYEQYF.